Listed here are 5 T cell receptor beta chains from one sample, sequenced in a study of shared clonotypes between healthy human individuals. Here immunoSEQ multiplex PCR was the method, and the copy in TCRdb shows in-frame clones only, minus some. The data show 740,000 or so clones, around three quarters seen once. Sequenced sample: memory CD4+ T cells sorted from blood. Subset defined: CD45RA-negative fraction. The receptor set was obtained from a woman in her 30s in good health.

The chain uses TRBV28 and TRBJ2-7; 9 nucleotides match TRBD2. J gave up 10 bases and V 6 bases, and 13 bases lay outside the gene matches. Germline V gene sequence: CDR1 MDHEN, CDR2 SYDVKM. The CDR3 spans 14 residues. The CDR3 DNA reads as TGTGCCAGCAGCACCTCTCCGGGACTAGCATATCAGTACTTC. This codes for CASSTSPGLAYQYF.

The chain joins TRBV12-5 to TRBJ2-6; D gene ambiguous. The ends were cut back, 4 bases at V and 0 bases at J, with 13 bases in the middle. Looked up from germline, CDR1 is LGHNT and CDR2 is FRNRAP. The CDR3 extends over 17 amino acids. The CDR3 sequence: CASGSPLISSGANVLTF. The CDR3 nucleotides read TGTGCTAGTGGTTCACCATTAATAAGCTCTGGGGCCAACGTCCTGACTTTC.

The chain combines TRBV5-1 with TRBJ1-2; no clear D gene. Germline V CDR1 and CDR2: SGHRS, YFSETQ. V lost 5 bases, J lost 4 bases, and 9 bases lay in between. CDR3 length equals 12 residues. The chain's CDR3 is CASSDILYGYTF. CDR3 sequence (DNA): TGCGCCAGCAGTGACATTCTCTATGGCTACACCTTC. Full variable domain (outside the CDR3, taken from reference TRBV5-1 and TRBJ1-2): KAGVTQTPRYLIKTRGQQVTLSCSPISGHRSVSWYQQTPGQGLQFLFEYFSETQRNKGNFPGRFSGRQFSNSRSEMNVSTLELGDSALYLCASSDILYGYTFGSGTRLTVV.

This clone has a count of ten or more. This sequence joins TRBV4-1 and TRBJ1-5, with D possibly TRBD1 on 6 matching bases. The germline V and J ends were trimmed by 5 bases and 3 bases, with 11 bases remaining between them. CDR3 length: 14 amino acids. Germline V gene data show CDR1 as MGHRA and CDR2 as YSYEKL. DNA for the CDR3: TGCGCCAGCAGCTCGGACAGCAACAATCAGCCCCAGCATTTT. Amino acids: CASSSDSNNQPQHF.

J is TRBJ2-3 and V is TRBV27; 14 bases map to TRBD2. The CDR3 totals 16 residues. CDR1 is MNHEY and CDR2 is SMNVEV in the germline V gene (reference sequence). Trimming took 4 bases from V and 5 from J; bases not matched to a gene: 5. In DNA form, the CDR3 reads TGTGCCAGCAGTTCGCCGGGACTAGCGGGAGTAGATACGCAGTATTTT. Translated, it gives CASSSPGLAGVDTQYF.